This T cell receptor (beta chain) was profiled in a study of cytomegalovirus exposure and HLA in healthy donors. Findings of the study overall: Later on, an analysis tied approximately 17,000 TCR beta sequences to HLA alleles at 0.05 false discovery rate.

Note on this clone: What it binds is unknown.

The CDR3 extends over 17 amino acids. Trimming stripped 0 bases from V and 4 bases from J, with 19 bases between. Germline CDR1 is SGHDT and CDR2 is YYEEEE. Both 60 Vbeta primers and 13 Jbeta primers went into the PCR. Measured with immunoSEQ multiplex PCR; TCRdb has only the in-frame clones, and not every one. The data hold approximately 180,000 clones, with roughly 74% observed a single time. The rearrangement links TRBV5-6 to TRBJ1-2; D is possibly TRBD1 (6 bases). The receptor comes from a woman in her twenties or thirties in good health and CMV-seronegative. Input material: PBMCs. The CDR3 spells CASSLVGGGQSVYGYTF. The DNA of the CDR3 is TGTGCCAGCAGCTTGGTTGGCGGTGGACAGAGCGTCTATGGCTACACCTTC.